This T cell receptor (beta chain) was captured by sequencing in a study of Graves' ophthalmopathy and Graves' hyperthyroidism. This clonotype has a count of ten or more. Its antigen remains unidentified. The CDR3 loop spans 15 amino acids. Germline V lookup: CDR1 MNHEY, CDR2 SVGEGT. The ends were cut back, 5 bases at V and 1 base at J, with 14 bases in the middle. General study findings and limits: The model achieved approximately 71% sensitivity and over 72% specificity for ophthalmopathy progression.

CDR3 regions of TCR beta were amplified from RNA transcripts. HTBI primers primed a first-round RT-PCR, and a second-round multiplex PCR followed. TCRdb reprocessed the multiplex PCR reads with MiXCR, giving one entry per CDR3 protein. The sample lists 400,000 to 450,000 distinct CDR3 sequences, roughly 21% occurring once. The term stable hyperthyroidism indicated an absence of ophthalmopathy within 18 months of follow-up. A roughly 9.7 ml volume of fresh peripheral blood provided the PBMCs. The sequencing sample was made of peripheral blood. The clonotype was recovered from a young woman with stable Graves' hyperthyroidism. The chain recombines TRBV6-2 or TRBV6-3 with TRBJ1-1, with TRBD1 as a possible D gene (5 bases). CDR3 loop: CASSTTGTPNTEAFF. The DNA for the CDR3 is TGTGCCAGCAGTACAACCGGGACGCCGAACACTGAAGCTTTCTTT.